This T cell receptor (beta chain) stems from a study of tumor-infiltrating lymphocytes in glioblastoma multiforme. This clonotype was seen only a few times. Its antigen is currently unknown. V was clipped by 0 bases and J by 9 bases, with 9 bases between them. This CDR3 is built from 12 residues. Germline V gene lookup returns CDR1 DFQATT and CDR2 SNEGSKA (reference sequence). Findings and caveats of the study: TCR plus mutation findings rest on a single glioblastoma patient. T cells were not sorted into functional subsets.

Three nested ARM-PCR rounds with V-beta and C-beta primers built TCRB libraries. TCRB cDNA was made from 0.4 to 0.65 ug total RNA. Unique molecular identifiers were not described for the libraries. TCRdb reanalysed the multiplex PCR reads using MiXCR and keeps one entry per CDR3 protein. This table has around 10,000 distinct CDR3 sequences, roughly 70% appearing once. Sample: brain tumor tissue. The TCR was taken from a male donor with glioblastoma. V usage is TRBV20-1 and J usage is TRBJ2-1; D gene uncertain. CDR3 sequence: CSARDIEREQFF. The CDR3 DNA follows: TGCAGTGCTAGAGACATCGAGCGTGAGCAGTTCTTC.